This TCR beta chain was captured in a study of beta chain features in type 1 diabetes. Study observations and caveats: TCRB CDR3 length was moderately but significantly reduced in all four CD4+ subsets of Type 1 diabetes patients. PCR might favor shorter templates, but any such skew would affect patients and controls equally.

Comment on this clone: Antigen: not known.

The germline V gene encodes CDR1 SGHRS and CDR2 YFSETQ. The germline V and J ends were trimmed by 0 bases and 1 base, with 7 bases remaining between them. The CDR3 has 15 residues. Every bit of the isolated RNA underwent reverse transcription, so sequencing read expressed TCRB transcripts. Read counts averaged about 3.57 million for samples of naive, central memory and regulatory T cells. Sequencing was performed with immunoSEQ multiplex PCR; in TCRdb, only in-frame clones are kept and a portion is missing. The sample has 200,000 to 300,000 clones; about a tenth are singletons. Material: naive CD4+ T cells from blood. J is TRBJ2-2 and V is TRBV5-1; D is unclear. The sequence came from a man aged 25 to 40 with type 1 diabetes. Written as DNA, the CDR3 is TGCGCCAGCAGCTTGGCCCAGTTGAACACCGGGGAGCTGTTTTTT. This gives the protein CASSLAQLNTGELFF.